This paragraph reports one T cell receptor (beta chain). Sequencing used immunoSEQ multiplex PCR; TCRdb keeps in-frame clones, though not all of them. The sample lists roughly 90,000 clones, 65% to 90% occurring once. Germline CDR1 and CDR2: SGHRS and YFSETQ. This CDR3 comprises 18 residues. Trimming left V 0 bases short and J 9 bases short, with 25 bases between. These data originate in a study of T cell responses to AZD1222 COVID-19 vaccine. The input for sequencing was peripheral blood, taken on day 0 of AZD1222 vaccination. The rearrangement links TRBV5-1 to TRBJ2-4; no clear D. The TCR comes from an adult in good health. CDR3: CASSLAGRSGGEESIQYF. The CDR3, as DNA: TGCGCCAGCAGCTTGGCGGGTAGGTCGGGCGGCGAGGAAAGCATTCAGTACTTC.